Presented here are 10 T cell receptor beta chains from one specimen sequenced in a study of immune characterization of retroperitoneal liposarcoma. Using its own MiXCR run on the PCR reads, TCRdb lists one record per CDR3 protein. The sample carries some 9,600 distinct CDR3 sequences, around a third recorded once. What was sequenced was tumor tissue. These TCRs come from a female donor with retroperitoneal liposarcoma.

This clonotype appeared many times. The chain uses TRBV6-1 and TRBJ1-2; D remains ambiguous. Germline CDR1 is MNHNS and CDR2 is SASEGT. The CDR3 runs 13 residues. V lost 2 bases to trimming and J lost 13 bases, with 17 bases between them. The CDR3 nucleotides read TGTGCCAGCAGTGAACTTGGCGGAACGACTAGCACCTTC. It is translated as CASSELGGTTSTF.

V usage is TRBV6-1 and J usage is TRBJ2-3; 8 bases map to TRBD2. The DNA end is a closer match to TRBJ2-7, so the J assignment may be wrong. Per the germline V gene, CDR1 is MNHNS and CDR2 is SASEGT. This CDR3 comprises 14 residues. The CDR3 DNA sequence: TGTGCCAGCAGCTTGGACCCGGGAGGGTACGAGCAGTACTTC. This codes for CASSLDPGGYEQYF.

The chain employs TRBV12-3 or TRBV12-4 and TRBJ2-4, with D possibly TRBD1 on 6 matching bases. The J call may be in error: the DNA end matches TRBJ2-5 better. CDR3 length: 13 residues. The CDR3 reads CASTLGAQETQYF. CDR3 DNA: TGTGCCAGCACCTTGGGGGCACAAGAGACCCAGTACTTC.

This clonotype was observed a handful of times. The gene calls are TRBV7-9 and TRBJ2-5; 8 bases are a match to TRBD2. V shed 8 bases and J 1 base; nucleotides not matched to a gene: 9. The CDR3 is 15 amino acids. Germline V CDR1 and CDR2: SEHNR, FQNEAQ (reference sequence). CDR3: CASYKGGGFQETQYF. The CDR3 nucleotides are TGTGCCAGCTACAAGGGCGGGGGGTTCCAAGAGACCCAGTACTTC.

The chain employs TRBV27 and TRBJ2-3, with TRBD1 as a possible D gene (6 bases). Trimming took 0 bases from V and 5 from J, leaving 9 bases between them. Looked up from germline, CDR1 is MNHEY and CDR2 is SMNVEV (reference sequence). The length of the CDR3 is 14 residues. This chain's CDR3 is CASSLSPRGDTQYF. The CDR3 DNA reads TGTGCCAGCAGTTTATCCCCCAGGGGAGATACGCAGTATTTT.

This clonotype is deemed medium-sized (0.01 to 0.1%). The chain joins TRBV6-1 to TRBJ2-3; 12 nucleotides line up with TRBD2. Per the germline V gene, CDR1 is MNHNS and CDR2 is SASEGT. V shed 8 bases, J shed 2 bases, and the junction held 14 bases outside the gene matches. This CDR3 is built from 18 residues. For the CDR3, the DNA is TGTGCCAGCTCCCTAGCGGGGGGGCCTGGTCGGGTCACAGATACGCAGTATTTT. This encodes CASSLAGGPGRVTDTQYF.

The rearrangement joins TRBV10-2 to TRBJ2-5; 7 bases match TRBD1. CDR3 size: 14 residues. Germline trimming cut 6 bases from V and 3 bases from J; bases unmatched to any gene: 7. Germline V gene data show CDR1 as WSHSY and CDR2 as SAAADI. This CDR3 reads CASSRPDRKETQYF. Here the CDR3 DNA reads TGCGCCAGCAGCAGACCGGACAGGAAAGAGACCCAGTACTTC.

The chain combines TRBV6-2 or TRBV6-3 with TRBJ2-1, with 10 positions matching TRBD1. The J call may be faulty, since TRBJ2-7 better matches the DNA end. The CDR3 is 15 residues long. Germline V gene lookup returns CDR1 MNHEY and CDR2 SVGEGT. The CDR3 DNA reads TGTGCCAGCAGTTACTCGACAGGGGGCCCCTACGAGCAGTACTTC. It is translated as CASSYSTGGPYEQYF.

The rearrangement uses TRBV7-2 and TRBJ2-5; no clear D. Germline V gene sequence: CDR1 SGHTA, CDR2 FQGNSA. The CDR3 totals 12 residues. V was pared by 5 bases and J by 2 bases, with 6 bases between. The CDR3 DNA is TGTGCCAGCAGCCGCAGACAAGAGACCCAGTACTTC. Its protein is CASSRRQETQYF.

V is TRBV24-1 and J is TRBJ2-3; D remains ambiguous. The V gene lost 0 bases and the J gene lost 5 bases, with 11 bases spanning the gap. The germline V gene encodes CDR1 KGHDR and CDR2 SFDVKD. The CDR3 loop spans 15 amino acids. As DNA, the CDR3 is TGTGCCACCAGTGATTTGGGGCGAAAAGGAGATACGCAGTATTTT. Amino acids: CATSDLGRKGDTQYF.